These 27 T cell receptor beta chains originate from one sample sequenced in a study of graft-versus-host responses after intestinal transplantation. The method was immunoSEQ multiplex PCR; TCRdb's version includes in-frame clones alone and lacks a portion of them. Of 7,000 or so clones in the sample, roughly 31% are singletons; the top ten hold around 6.2%. Responder cells labeled with CFSE (approximately 200,000) were co-plated with irradiated stimulator cells labeled with violet dye (approximately 200,000). The material was alloreactive CD8+ T cells from a mixed lymphocyte reaction culture, obtained before transplantation. Subset denoted: CFSE-low proliferating T cells sorted from roughly six-day pre-transplant mixed lymphocyte reaction (GvH or HvG direction). Receptors were obtained from a human patient who was an organ donor for intestinal transplantation.

This chain joins TRBV11-3 and TRBJ1-5, with D hard to call. This CDR3 spans 14 amino acids. The V end lost 5 bases, the J end lost 5 bases, and 13 bases lay between the germline ends. Germline V gene sequence: CDR1 SGHNT, CDR2 YENEEA. CDR3 DNA: TGTGCCAGCAGCCCCGACGTAAGGGATCAGCCCCAGCATTTT. Residues: CASSPDVRDQPQHF.

This clone occurred a few times. This chain connects TRBV4-1 to TRBJ1-6; TRBD1 matches at 7 bases. CDR1 and CDR2 from the germline V gene are MGHRA and YSYEKL. This CDR3 has 15 amino acids. Trimming cost V 3 bases and J 8 bases; bases outside gene matches: 7. The DNA of the CDR3 is TGCGCCAGCAGCCAGGGGACAGCAGGGGATTCACCCCTCCACTTT. Protein sequence: CASSQGTAGDSPLHF.

As to this clone: Here the CDR3 omits its conserved ending phenylalanine or tryptophan, so a read error is the likely source. The chain joins TRBV15 to TRBJ2-3; no firm D call. Per germline, CDR1 LNHNV and CDR2 YYDKDF (reference sequence). With 1 base removed from V and 1 base from J, the gap between germline ends came to 9 bases. The CDR3 consists of 15 residues. The CDR3 reads CATSRGPTRTDTQYL. The DNA of the CDR3 is TGTGCCACCAGCAGAGGACCAACCCGCACAGATACGCAGTATTTA.

CDR3 residues: CSVDKGAGADYNEQFF. In DNA form, the CDR3 reads TGCAGCGTTGACAAGGGAGCGGGGGCGGATTACAATGAGCAGTTCTTC. The V gene is TRBV29-1, the J gene TRBJ2-1; 8 nucleotides line up with TRBD2. Unmatched junction bases numbered 11, after V lost 3 bases and J lost 4 bases. This CDR3 is built from 16 residues. Germline CDR1 is SQVTM and CDR2 is ANQGSEA.

In DNA, the CDR3 is TGTGCCACCACACGCAGGCGAGAGACCCAGTACTTC. Translation gives CATTRRRETQYF. The J gene is TRBJ2-5, the V gene TRBV15; D ambiguous. Trimming removed 7 bases from V and 4 bases from J, with 10 bases in between. Per germline, CDR1 LNHNV and CDR2 YYDKDF (reference sequence). The CDR3 has 12 residues.

This clone was seen a few times. This chain joins TRBV5-5 and TRBJ2-5, with D uncertain. Germline loops: CDR1 SGHKS, CDR2 YYEKEE (reference sequence). Trimming took off 2 bases at V and 3 bases at J, with 8 bases between the two ends. The CDR3 length is 13 residues. This chain's CDR3 is CASSFWVEETQYF. The CDR3 DNA is TGTGCCAGCAGCTTTTGGGTAGAAGAGACCCAGTACTTC.

CDR3 amino acids: CASSQLGTGELFF. The CDR3 coding sequence is TGTGCCAGCAGCCAACTAGGCACCGGGGAGCTGTTTTTT. J is TRBJ2-2 and V is TRBV5-5; a possible D gene is TRBD2 (5 bases). This CDR3 has 13 amino acids. Trimming took 4 bases from V and 4 from J, leaving 8 bases between them. The V gene's germline CDR1 is SGHKS and CDR2 YYEKEE (reference sequence).

The chain carries TRBV4-3 and TRBJ1-2, with D possibly matching TRBD1 (6 bases). The ends were cut back, 3 bases at V and 8 bases at J, with 19 bases in the middle. Germline CDR1 and CDR2: LGHNA and YSLEER. This CDR3 has 15 residues. The DNA for the CDR3 is TGCGCCAGCAGCCAGGAACCGGGACACTGGGGGGGCTACACCTTC. It yields the protein CASSQEPGHWGGYTF.

The V and J genes are TRBV6-1 and TRBJ1-1, with D possibly matching TRBD1 (5 bases). CDR3 length equals 14 residues. V dropped 3 bases and J dropped 1 base, with 9 bases sitting between them. Germline assignment: CDR1 MNHNS and CDR2 SASEGT. CDR3 in amino acids: CASSDGTENTEAFF. The CDR3 nucleotides are TGTGCCAGCAGTGATGGGACGGAGAACACTGAAGCTTTCTTT.

This clone has more than one count but fewer than ten. V and J are TRBV6-1 and TRBJ1-4, with a tentative D call TRBD1 (6 bases). Germline loops: CDR1 MNHNS, CDR2 SASEGT. This CDR3 is built from 15 residues. The V end lost 4 bases, the J end lost 3 bases, and 12 bases lay between the germline ends. CDR3 residues: CASSVGGGSNEKLFF. Here the CDR3 DNA reads TGTGCCAGCAGTGTTGGAGGGGGGTCTAATGAAAAACTGTTTTTT.

This sequence joins TRBV15 and TRBJ2-2, with no clear D. The V end was cut by 0 bases, the J end by 5 bases, with 16 bases between. Germline CDR1 LNHNV, CDR2 YYDKDF (reference sequence). The CDR3 length is 17 residues. This CDR3 is CATSRDFLWGWTGELFF. CDR3 bases: TGTGCCACCAGCAGAGATTTTTTATGGGGATGGACCGGGGAGCTGTTTTTT.

This chain links TRBV19 with TRBJ2-1, with a tentative D call TRBD2 (6 bases). The CDR3 is 17 amino acids. Germline lookup yields CDR1 LNHDA and CDR2 SQIVND (reference sequence). Trimming took off 7 bases at V and 7 bases at J, with 26 bases between the two ends. The CDR3 bases are TGTGCCAGTATCAACTCGAGAAGGAGGGTGGCTGGGAATGAGCAGTTCTTC. This codes for CASINSRRRVAGNEQFF.

The chain links TRBV4-1 to TRBJ2-1; a possible D gene is TRBD1 (6 bases). The CDR3 covers 13 residues. V lost 3 bases to trimming and J lost 8 bases, with 11 bases between them. CDR1 is MGHRA and CDR2 is YSYEKL in the germline V gene. CDR3 coding DNA: TGCGCCAGCAGCCAGAGGGGGACACATGAGCAGTTCTTC. Amino acid sequence: CASSQRGTHEQFF.

Remarks on this clone: Given a much more abundant clone one base away, this may be a read error. The chain recombines TRBV1 with TRBJ1-6. TRBV1 is flagged as a pseudogene. This CDR3 spans 17 amino acids. The CDR3 coding sequence is TGCGCCAGCAGCCAAGTATCGCGGAGCTCCTATAATTCACCCCTCCACTTT. Its protein is CASSQVSRSSYNSPLHF.

This chain connects TRBV7-9 to TRBJ1-3; unclear D gene. The end of the DNA fits TRBJ2-2 better, so the J call may be wrong. From germline, CDR1 is SEHNR and CDR2 FQNEAQ (reference sequence). The CDR3 has 16 amino acids. The CDR3: CASSLPTEYNTGELFF. In DNA form, the CDR3 reads TGTGCCAGCAGCTTACCGACTGAGTACAACACCGGGGAGCTGTTTTTT.

The sample holds a few counts of this clone. The chain is built from TRBV7-6 and TRBJ2-7, with TRBD2 matching over 10 bases. Germline-derived CDR1 and CDR2 are SGHVS and FNYEAQ. J gave up 7 bases and V 0 bases, and 18 bases lay outside the gene matches. The CDR3 is made up of 19 amino acids. In nucleotides, the CDR3 is TGTGCCAGCAGCTTAGCGCTAGTTTATGTGGACGGGACTAGCGATGAGCAGTACTTC. It is translated as CASSLALVYVDGTSDEQYF.

The chain employs TRBV11-1 and TRBJ2-7; D is possibly TRBD2 (6 bases). This CDR3 spans 14 amino acids. Germline assignment: CDR1 SGHAT and CDR2 FQDESV (reference sequence). Deletions cut 0 bases from V and 2 bases from J, with 8 bases between. The CDR3 loop reads CASSLAGLTYEQYF. Written as DNA, the CDR3 is TGTGCCAGCAGCTTAGCGGGACTTACCTACGAGCAGTACTTC.

V is TRBV6-5 and J is TRBJ1-2; 9 bases match TRBD1. CDR1 and CDR2 (germline): MNHEY, SVGAGI. V dropped 6 bases and J dropped 4; count of bases not matched to a gene: 6. The CDR3 consists of 14 residues. The DNA of the CDR3 is TGTGCCAGCAGGTCAGGGACAGGGCTCTATGGCTACACCTTC. It translates to CASRSGTGLYGYTF.

This clone came up a few times. V gene TRBV5-4 combines with J gene TRBJ1-1; TRBD1 matches at 11 bases. The germline CDR1 and CDR2 sequences are SGHNT and YYREEE (reference sequence). The CDR3 contains 16 residues. Trimming at V came to 2 bases and at J to 0 bases, leaving 3 bases not matched to a gene. The CDR3 spells CASSFRTGGMNTEAFF. The DNA of the CDR3 is TGTGCCAGCAGCTTCAGGACAGGGGGCATGAACACTGAAGCTTTCTTT.

The table lists this clone with a few counts. The chain recombines TRBV21-1 with TRBJ2-7; TRBD1 is taken as the D call from the table, unchecked against the DNA. TRBV21-1 is tagged as a pseudogene. This CDR3 is 15 amino acids long. In nucleotides, the CDR3 is TGTGCCAGCAGCCCAGGACAGGGAGGATCCTACGAGCAGTACTTC. Translated: CASSPGQGGSYEQYF.

This clone was counted between two and nine times. The V and J genes are TRBV11-3 and TRBJ2-7; 9 nucleotides line up with TRBD1. The V gene end was trimmed by 5 bases and the J gene end by 5 bases; junction bases not matched to a gene: 7. The CDR3 covers 14 residues. Looked up from germline, CDR1 is SGHNT and CDR2 is YENEEA. The DNA for the CDR3 is TGTGCCAGCAGCCCCGGGACAGGGACTCACGAGCAGTACTTC. This encodes CASSPGTGTHEQYF.

This clone has a handful of counts. The genes are TRBV5-1 and TRBJ2-7; D not resolved. Per the germline V gene, CDR1 is SGHRS and CDR2 is YFSETQ. The CDR3 length is 16 residues. V was clipped by 4 bases and J by 0 bases, with 17 bases between them. CDR3 amino acids: CASSGLATDGSYEQYF. CDR3 DNA sequence: TGCGCCAGCAGCGGCCTGGCCACGGACGGCTCCTACGAGCAGTACTTC.

There are a few counts of this clone. The chain recombines TRBV5-8 with TRBJ1-6; D may be TRBD1 (5 bases). In germline, CDR1 is SGHTS, CDR2 YDEGEE. Trimming took 4 bases from V and 10 from J, leaving 18 bases between them. The CDR3 sequence is 15 residues long. This chain's CDR3 is CASSPGTLTGSPLHF. In DNA form, the CDR3 reads TGTGCCAGCAGCCCGGGGACTTTAACTGGGTCACCCCTCCACTTT.

The chain joins TRBV6-6 to TRBJ2-3, with a tentative D call TRBD1 (6 bases). V lost 2 bases and J 1 base, leaving 10 bases between the germline ends. Germline V gives CDR1 MNHNY, CDR2 SVGAGI (reference sequence). This CDR3 comprises 15 residues. The CDR3: CASSYASGGTDTQYF. The CDR3 DNA is TGTGCCAGCAGTTACGCGTCAGGGGGCACAGATACGCAGTATTTT.

This clone was seen more than once but under ten times. CDR3 sequence: CASRQGLYEQYF. In DNA, the CDR3 is TGTGCCAGCAGACAGGGGCTCTACGAGCAGTACTTC. The V and J genes are TRBV27 and TRBJ2-7, with 7 bases lining up with TRBD1. The CDR3 loop spans 12 amino acids. Germline lookup yields CDR1 MNHEY and CDR2 SMNVEV (reference sequence). Germline trimming cut 6 bases from V and 3 bases from J; bases unmatched to any gene: 2.

Regarding this clone: The sample holds other DNA sequences that translate to the same CDR3. The chain uses TRBV11-3 and TRBJ1-1, with D possibly being TRBD1 (5 bases). Trimming took off 8 bases at V and 8 bases at J, with 15 bases between the two ends. The V gene's germline CDR1 is SGHNT and CDR2 YENEEA. The CDR3 spans 12 residues. CDR3 nucleotide sequence: TGTGCCAGCTCCTACGGGGCCCAGGAAGCTTTCTTT. Translated, it gives CASSYGAQEAFF.

This clone was counted at least ten times. This chain connects TRBV7-2 to TRBJ2-7, with 9 bases matching TRBD1. Trimming removed 3 bases from V and 5 bases from J; junction bases left unmatched: 5. The CDR3 has 14 amino acids. Germline V gene lookup returns CDR1 SGHTA and CDR2 FQGNSA. The CDR3 nucleotides are TGTGCCAGCAGCTTCGGGACAGGGACTCACGAGCAGTACTTC. Translated: CASSFGTGTHEQYF.